Shown below are 24 T cell receptor beta chains from a single sample sequenced in a study of Ad26.COV2.S vaccination and SARS-CoV-2 variants. This table comes from immunoSEQ multiplex PCR, and its TCRdb copy is limited to in-frame clones, with some not included. The table shows about 350,000 clones, with approximately 90% occurring only once. Treatment reported: about 20 received Ad26.COV2.S at low or high dose, single or two shots; 5 received placebo; per-sample allocation not given. Sampling occurred on day 63 after the first vaccine or placebo injection. The specimen comprised peripheral blood, sampled in a trial of Ad26.COV2.S vaccine versus placebo. These TCRs come from a person between 18 and 65 years old who received the Ad26.COV2.S COVID-19 vaccine or a placebo.

The V gene is TRBV13, the J gene TRBJ1-6; TRBD1 aligns across 12 bases. Unmatched junction bases numbered 2, after V lost 4 bases and J lost 7 bases. The CDR3 loop spans 15 amino acids. The V gene's germline CDR1 is PRHDT and CDR2 FYEKMQ (reference sequence). CDR3 in amino acids: CASSYGTGGNSPLHF. The CDR3 DNA reads TGTGCCAGCAGCTATGGGACAGGGGGCAATTCACCCCTCCACTTT.

V is TRBV27 and J is TRBJ2-1; D possibly corresponds to TRBD2 (6 bases). The length of the CDR3 is 14 residues. Germline values: CDR1 MNHEY, CDR2 SMNVEV (reference sequence). Trimming took off 0 bases at V and 7 bases at J, with 10 bases between the two ends. The CDR3 sequence is CASSLSDAGNEQFF. The CDR3 DNA follows: TGTGCCAGCAGTTTATCGGACGCGGGGAATGAGCAGTTCTTC.

The rearrangement uses TRBV19 and TRBJ2-7; 8 bases are a match to TRBD2. This CDR3 is built from 14 residues. V lost 3 bases to trimming and J lost 2 bases; unmatched junction nucleotides: 3. Germline CDR1 LNHDA, CDR2 SQIVND (reference sequence). The CDR3 DNA reads as TGTGCCAGTAGTATGACAGCGGGGGCCTACGAGCAGTACTTC. Translating gives CASSMTAGAYEQYF.

This clone showed up just once. The chain couples TRBV19 to TRBJ1-2, with D maybe TRBD1 (6 bases). V was clipped by 4 bases and J by 4 bases, with 10 bases between them. The CDR3 totals 13 residues. In germline, CDR1 is LNHDA, CDR2 SQIVND (reference sequence). In DNA form, the CDR3 reads TGTGCCAGTAGTAAGGACAGATTCTATGGCTACACCTTC. Translation gives CASSKDRFYGYTF.

The J gene is TRBJ2-1, the V gene TRBV28, with D maybe TRBD2 (10 bases). V shed 11 bases and J shed 7 bases, with 24 bases lying between them. Germline V gene sequence: CDR1 MDHEN, CDR2 SYDVKM. The CDR3 sequence is 15 residues long. Written as DNA, the CDR3 is TGTGCCGGATCACTAGCGGGACAGGGTGGGAATGAGCAGTTCTTC. Its translation is CAGSLAGQGGNEQFF.

The chain has TRBV27 and TRBJ2-3; 8 bases match TRBD2. The CDR3 contains 15 residues. V trimming: 0 bases; J trimming: 7 bases; junction bases outside the gene matches: 6. Germline V lookup: CDR1 MNHEY, CDR2 SMNVEV (reference sequence). CDR3 sequence reads: CASSLSSGRRNTQYF. DNA of the CDR3: TGTGCCAGCAGTTTATCGAGCGGGAGACGGAATACGCAGTATTTT.

The rearrangement uses TRBV28 and TRBJ1-6; TRBD1 aligns across 12 bases. The CDR3 is 19 amino acids. V gave up 6 bases and J gave up 2 bases; unmatched junction bases: 11. From germline, CDR1 is MDHEN and CDR2 SYDVKM. The CDR3 loop reads CASSPPAGQGATYNSPLHF. CDR3 nucleotides: TGTGCCAGCAGCCCCCCGGCGGGACAGGGGGCAACCTATAATTCACCCCTCCACTTT.

The chain has TRBV28 and TRBJ1-2; a possible D gene is TRBD1 (5 bases). Germline assignment: CDR1 MDHEN and CDR2 SYDVKM. This CDR3 contains 13 residues. V shed 6 bases and J shed 8 bases, with 16 bases lying between them. CDR3 sequence (DNA): TGTGCCAGCAGGGGAACCGGGACGTCAGGCTACACCTTC. Its protein product is CASRGTGTSGYTF.

This chain connects TRBV27 to TRBJ2-1; 8 bases match TRBD2. Germline CDR1 reads MNHEY; CDR2 reads SMNVEV (reference sequence). The V gene end was trimmed by 5 bases and the J gene end by 1 base; junction bases not matched to a gene: 4. The CDR3 runs 15 residues. This CDR3 reads CASSVGLESYNEQFF. In DNA form, the CDR3 reads TGTGCCAGCAGTGTGGGACTAGAATCCTACAATGAGCAGTTCTTC.

The CDR3 loop reads CASSLGKGPQHF. Written as DNA, the CDR3 is TGTGCCAGCAGCTTGGGGAAGGGGCCCCAGCATTTT. The chain links TRBV5-6 to TRBJ1-5; D not certain. From germline, CDR1 is SGHDT and CDR2 YYEEEE. This CDR3 region has 12 residues. The ends were cut back, 0 bases at V and 9 bases at J, with 7 bases in the middle.

The chain recombines TRBV27 with TRBJ2-1; 8 bases agree with TRBD1. Per the germline V gene, CDR1 is MNHEY and CDR2 is SMNVEV (reference sequence). This CDR3 comprises 16 residues. V shed 3 bases and J 8 bases; nucleotides not matched to a gene: 12. For the CDR3, the DNA is TGTGCCAGCAGTTTTGGGGTTCCAGGGGGCGTCTATGAGCAGTTCTTC. Its translation is CASSFGVPGGVYEQFF.

V is TRBV27 and J is TRBJ1-6; the D is unclear. Trimming stripped 3 bases from V and 5 bases from J, with 8 bases between. From germline, CDR1 is MNHEY and CDR2 SMNVEV (reference sequence). The CDR3 consists of 14 residues. The CDR3 region has the DNA TGTGCCAGCAGTTTGACACCGAATAATTCACCCCTCCACTTT. Translation gives CASSLTPNNSPLHF.

V usage is TRBV14 and J usage is TRBJ2-7; D unclear. CDR1 and CDR2 from the germline V gene are SGHDN and FVKESK. V was shortened by 0 bases and J by 3 bases, with 3 bases between the two germline ends. CDR3 length: 12 residues. CDR3 sequence reads: CASSQDHYEQYF. The CDR3, as DNA: TGTGCCAGCAGCCAAGACCACTACGAGCAGTACTTC. The full variable domain, in which reference TRBV14 and TRBJ2-7 provide the parts outside the CDR3, is EAGVTQFPSHSVIEKGQTVTLRCDPISGHDNLYWYRRVMGKEIKFLLHFVKESKQDESGMPNNRFLAERTGGTYSTLKVQPAELEDSGVYFCASSQDHYEQYFGPGTRLTVT.

The chain couples TRBV27 to TRBJ1-1; D ambiguous. Germline lookup yields CDR1 MNHEY and CDR2 SMNVEV (reference sequence). V gave up 6 bases and J gave up 1 base, with 18 bases separating them. This CDR3 comprises 16 residues. The CDR3 nucleotides are TGTGCCAGCAGCTCTGTCCTGGAGACTTCGAACACTGAAGCTTTCTTT. Amino acid sequence: CASSSVLETSNTEAFF.

The chain links TRBV27 to TRBJ2-3, with TRBD2 matching over 13 bases. Trimming removed 6 bases from V and 3 bases from J; junction bases left unmatched: 9. In germline, CDR1 is MNHEY, CDR2 SMNVEV (reference sequence). The CDR3 is 17 residues long. The CDR3 coding sequence is TGTGCCAGCAGCCCCCTCGGACTAGCGGGAGTTACAGATACGCAGTATTTT. The encoded protein is CASSPLGLAGVTDTQYF.

The chain combines TRBV5-8 with TRBJ2-3; maybe TRBD2 (6 bases). The length of the CDR3 is 15 residues. From germline, CDR1 is SGHTS and CDR2 YDEGEE. The V end lost 1 base, the J end lost 1 base, and 10 bases lay between the germline ends. CDR3 sequence (DNA): TGTGCCAGCAGCTTGCGGACGGGGGGCACAGATACGCAGTATTTT. Protein: CASSLRTGGTDTQYF.

V and J are TRBV28 and TRBJ1-1; D is uncertain. The CDR3 sequence is 13 residues long. Germline V gene sequence: CDR1 MDHEN, CDR2 SYDVKM. The V and J ends lost 3 bases and 1 base respectively, with 6 bases between them. The CDR3 DNA reads as TGTGCCAGCAGTTTGCAGACGAACACTGAAGCTTTCTTT. Encoded protein: CASSLQTNTEAFF.

J is TRBJ1-6 and V is TRBV24-1, with D hard to call. The CDR3 runs to 12 residues. V lost 6 bases and J 7 bases, leaving 6 bases between the germline ends. Germline loops: CDR1 KGHDR, CDR2 SFDVKD. The CDR3 protein is CATSKGNSPLHF. The CDR3 coding sequence is TGTGCCACCAGTAAAGGGAATTCACCCCTCCACTTT.

The rearrangement joins TRBV28 to TRBJ2-2; D is ambiguous. The CDR3 loop spans 14 amino acids. CDR1 and CDR2 from the germline V gene are MDHEN and SYDVKM. The V and J ends lost 6 bases and 6 bases respectively, with 14 bases between them. CDR3 loop: CASRLWAAPGELFF. The DNA of the CDR3 is TGTGCCAGCAGACTATGGGCCGCCCCCGGGGAGCTGTTTTTT. Complete variable domain (other parts from reference TRBV28 and TRBJ2-2): DVKVTQSSRYLVKRTGEKVFLECVQDMDHENMFWYRQDPGLGLRLIYFSYDVKMKEKGDIPEGYSVSREKKERFSLILESASTNQTSMYLCASRLWAAPGELFFGEGSRLTVL.

The chain joins TRBV5-1 to TRBJ2-7; D may match TRBD1 or TRBD2 (5 bases each). The CDR3 loop spans 15 amino acids. CDR1 is SGHRS, CDR2 YFSETQ, per germline. Trimming removed 2 bases from V and 1 base from J, with 13 bases in between. The CDR3 DNA reads TGCGCCAGCAGCTTCGGGACCCCCTTTTCCTACGAGCAGTACTTC. Protein sequence: CASSFGTPFSYEQYF.

The chain joins TRBV6-2 or TRBV6-3 to TRBJ1-6; D unclear. Trimming left V 5 bases short and J 7 bases short, with 12 bases between. Germline values: CDR1 MNHEY, CDR2 SVGEGT. CDR3 length: 14 amino acids. The CDR3 bases are TGTGCCAGCAGTACAGCGGGAAAAAATTCACCCCTCCACTTT. The encoded protein is CASSTAGKNSPLHF.

This clone was counted only a few times. The chain is built from TRBV5-8 and TRBJ2-3; TRBD1 matches at 10 bases. V was clipped by 2 bases and J by 4 bases; unmatched bases: 4. The CDR3 is 15 residues long. In germline, CDR1 is SGHTS, CDR2 YDEGEE. CDR3 in amino acids: CASSLWDRGADTQYF. The CDR3 nucleotides are TGTGCCAGCAGCTTATGGGACAGGGGAGCAGATACGCAGTATTTT.

The chain uses TRBV21-1 and TRBJ2-6. TRBV21-1 is a documented pseudogene. The CDR3 sequence is 19 residues long. The CDR3 spells CASSPRRDARRSGANVLTF. The CDR3 nucleotides are TGTGCCAGCAGCCCCCGAAGGGACGCCCGGAGGTCTGGGGCCAACGTCCTGACTTTC.

The genes are TRBV7-8 and TRBJ1-4; no definite D call. V lost 2 bases to trimming and J lost 2 bases, with 9 bases between them. Germline CDR1 reads SGHVS; CDR2 reads FQNEAQ. This CDR3 has 15 residues. This chain's CDR3 is CASSLIRATNEKLFF. In DNA, the CDR3 is TGTGCCAGCAGCTTAATCCGGGCCACTAATGAAAAACTGTTTTTT.